This T cell receptor (beta chain) originates from a study of T cells expressing NK-cell markers. TCRdb re-called the 5' RACE reads; every CDR3 protein appears as one record, without DNA. The table for this sample gives about 440,000 distinct CDR3 sequences. The germline V gene has CDR1 DFQATT and CDR2 SNEGSKA (reference sequence). The CDR3 loop spans 15 amino acids. This TCR derives from a woman aged 18-70 years in good health. This chain connects TRBV20-1 to TRBJ1-1; there is no DNA to check the TCRdb D call of TRBD1. The sample consisted of blood T cells: a sorted CD56 or NKG2C T cell subset, CD4+ or CD8+ T cells, or bulk PBMC T cells (not recorded which). The chain's CDR3 is CSARVARGDNTEAFF.